Presented here are 19 T cell receptor beta chains from one specimen sequenced in a study of kidney transplant recipient with SARS-CoV-2 infection. TCRdb reprocessed the reads via MiXCR and lists one record per CDR3 protein. The sample lists 250,000 or so distinct CDR3 sequences, under 35% occurring once. The sample in question was a blood sample, obtained at baseline and on roughly day 120 from a kidney transplant recipient. Receptors were obtained from a male patient aged 25-45 years who had COVID-19 and was a kidney transplant recipient. T cells may partly derive from the graft donor.

In this sample, this clonotype turned up many times. The chain has TRBV5-5 and TRBJ1-5; the D gene is possibly TRBD1 (5 bases). The CDR3 is 18 amino acids. Germline V gives CDR1 SGHKS, CDR2 YYEKEE (reference sequence). Between the trimmed V and J ends, which lost 2 bases and 2 bases, there was a span of 20 bases. The CDR3 is CASSFFSGGGRGNQPQHF. The CDR3 DNA reads TGTGCCAGCAGCTTTTTTTCTGGCGGGGGAAGGGGCAATCAGCCCCAGCATTTT.

This clonotype was found many times. The chain is built from TRBV6-8 and TRBJ2-3; 11 bases agree with TRBD2. The CDR3 has 15 amino acids. J lost 4 bases, V lost 6 bases, and 6 bases had no gene match. CDR1 MNHGY and CDR2 SAAAGT come from the germline V gene. The CDR3, as DNA: TGTGCCAGCAGATATAGCGGGAGGGCCCCAGATACGCAGTATTTT. This codes for CASRYSGRAPDTQYF.

Note on this clonotype: Just one base apart from a much larger clone, this may be a read error. This sequence joins TRBV9 and TRBJ1-2, with D unclear. The CDR3 extends over 16 amino acids. In germline, CDR1 is SGDLS, CDR2 YYNGEE. CDR3 DNA sequence: TGTGCCAGCCGCATAATGTACTCAAGAAAGACCTATGGCCACACCTTC. The encoded protein is CASRIMYSRKTYGHTF. The variable domain in full, with the rest retrieved from reference TRBV9 and TRBJ1-2, is DSGVTQTPKHLITATGQRVTLRCSPRSGDLSVYWYQQSLDQGLQFLIQYYNGEERAKGNILERFSAQQFPDLHSELNLSSLELGDSALYFCASRIMYSRKTYGHTFGSGTRLTVV.

In the case of this clonotype: Lacking the conserved final phenylalanine or tryptophan, this CDR3 likely reflects a read error. The V and J genes are TRBV23-1 and TRBJ1-2; D gene uncertain. TRBV23-1 has ORF status, its function being uncertain. This CDR3 contains 17 residues. Deletions cut 5 bases from V and 4 bases from J, with 23 bases between. The CDR3 region has the DNA TGCGCCAGCAGTGTAGCGCGGCTACGCAGAAAGACCTATGGCTACACCCTC. It codes for CASSVARLRRKTYGYTL.

Points on this clonotype: A read error may produce the germline difference seen at one junction end. The chain joins TRBV7-9 to TRBJ1-2; no clear D gene. This CDR3 has 17 amino acids. Germline V gene data show CDR1 as SEHNR and CDR2 as FQNEAQ (reference sequence). The CDR3 is CASSATQYHGKTYGCTF. The CDR3 nucleotides are TGTGCCAGCAGCGCCACTCAATACCATGGAAAGACCTATGGCTGCACCTTC.

Worth noting for this clonotype: Being one base from a much bigger clone, this may be a read error. The chain combines TRBV27 with TRBJ2-7; D is uncertain. Germline CDR1 MNHEY, CDR2 SMNVEV (reference sequence). This CDR3 region has 12 residues. CDR3: CASSGANYGQYF. The CDR3 bases are TGTGCCAGCTCTGGAGCGAACTACGGGCAGTACTTC.

This CDR3 is CASSSYLAGVVETQYF. The DNA of the CDR3 is TGTGCCAGCAGCTCTTATCTAGCGGGAGTAGTGGAGACCCAGTACTTC. The rearrangement links TRBV27 to TRBJ2-5; the match to TRBD2 covers 10 bases. The V and J ends lost 6 bases and 5 bases, in that order; junction bases with no gene match: 12. Germline CDR1 is MNHEY and CDR2 is SMNVEV (reference sequence). This CDR3 is 16 amino acids long.

This clonotype was detected only a few times. The chain couples TRBV9 to TRBJ2-1, with 11 bases identical to TRBD2. The CDR3 loop spans 19 amino acids. The V gene end was trimmed by 4 bases and the J gene end by 6 bases; junction bases not matched to a gene: 18. Germline values: CDR1 SGDLS, CDR2 YYNGEE. The CDR3 is CASSLLTSGKGDLPNEQFF. In DNA, the CDR3 is TGTGCCAGCAGCTTATTGACTAGCGGGAAAGGGGACCTCCCCAATGAGCAGTTCTTC.

This clonotype was observed a handful of times. V gene TRBV7-9 combines with J gene TRBJ2-1; D may match TRBD1 or TRBD2 (5 bases each). V lost 5 bases to trimming and J lost 2 bases, with 13 bases between them. The CDR3 runs to 15 residues. In germline, CDR1 is SEHNR, CDR2 FQNEAQ (reference sequence). DNA of the CDR3: TGTGCCAGCAGCCGGGACCAGTTTCCCTACAATGAGCAGTTCTTC. The encoded protein is CASSRDQFPYNEQFF.

This clonotype showed up just once. A much larger clone is a single base away; this may be a read error. The chain is built from TRBV19 and TRBJ1-6; the D gene is possibly TRBD1 (6 bases). The V gene's germline CDR1 is LNHDA and CDR2 SQIVND (reference sequence). The CDR3 spans 17 residues. The CDR3 here is CASSIRDGQYYNSPPHF. CDR3 bases: TGTGCCAGTAGTATTCGGGACGGACAGTACTATAATTCACCCCCCCACTTT.

Worth noting for this clonotype: A much larger clone differs by one base, so this may be a read error. The chain employs TRBV24-1 and TRBJ1-5, with 9 positions matching TRBD1. CDR1 KGHDR and CDR2 SFDVKD come from the germline V gene. With 8 bases clipped from V and 3 bases from J, the junction kept 4 bases outside the gene matches. The CDR3 runs to 14 residues. CDR3 amino acids: CATNGTGPNQPQHF. The DNA for the CDR3 is TGTGCCACCAATGGGACAGGGCCCAATCAGCCCCAGCATTTT.

This clonotype was found many times. J is TRBJ1-2 and V is TRBV8-2. TRBV8-2 constitutes a pseudogene. The CDR3 is 16 amino acids. The CDR3 coding sequence is TGTGGCAGTGCACTAAATGATAGCCGAAAGACCTATGGCTACACCTTC. The encoded protein is CGSALNDSRKTYGYTF.

Details on this clonotype: This could be a read error, since a much larger clone is one nucleotide away. The chain has TRBV7-9 and TRBJ2-7; 9 nucleotides match TRBD1. Germline V CDR1 and CDR2: SEHNR, FQNEAQ (reference sequence). The CDR3 consists of 16 residues. Written as DNA, the CDR3 is TGTACCAGCAGCTCCTATCGACAGGGGGAATCCTACGAGCAGTACTTC. It yields the protein CTSSSYRQGESYEQYF.

This clonotype was seen at least ten times. The chain uses TRBV4-3 and TRBJ1-2, with D uncertain. Germline V CDR1 and CDR2: LGHNA, YSLEER. Deletions cut 5 bases from V and 4 bases from J, with 23 bases between. The CDR3 consists of 17 residues. The CDR3 loop is CASSSGRGRRKTYGYTF. The CDR3 DNA sequence: TGCGCCAGCAGCTCGGGCCGAGGACGTCGAAAGACCTATGGCTACACCTTC.

This clonotype came up many times. CDR3 sequence reads: CASSQEGQNYGYTF. The CDR3 region has the DNA TGTGCCAGCAGCCAAGAAGGACAGAACTATGGCTACACCTTC. The V and J genes are TRBV3-1 and TRBJ1-2; tentative D call: TRBD1 (6 bases). CDR1 and CDR2 (germline): LGHDT, YNNKEL (reference sequence). This CDR3 contains 14 residues. Deletions cut 0 bases from V and 2 bases from J, with 7 bases between. Using reference TRBV3-1 and TRBJ1-2 for the parts outside the CDR3, the full variable domain is DTAVSQTPKYLVTQMGNDKSIKCEQNLGHDTMYWYKQDSKKFLKIMFSYNNKELIINETVPNRFSPKSPDKAHLNLHINSLELGDSAVYFCASSQEGQNYGYTFGSGTRLTVV.

As concerns this clonotype: A clone one base away is much larger, so this may be a read error. The J gene is TRBJ1-2, the V gene TRBV6-5; D ambiguous. The V and J ends lost 0 bases and 9 bases respectively, with 17 bases between them. The germline CDR1 and CDR2 sequences are MNHEY and SVGAGI. The length of the CDR3 is 15 residues. The CDR3 coding sequence is TGTGCCAGCAGTTACTCCCCCGGGAAGGACGTACGCTACACCTTC. Its translation: CASSYSPGKDVRYTF.

About this clonotype: Just one base apart from a much larger clone, this may be a read error. V is TRBV29-1 and J is TRBJ2-7, with D possibly being TRBD2 (6 bases). Germline V gives CDR1 SQVTM, CDR2 ANQGSEA. CDR3 length: 13 amino acids. CDR3: CSVAGGNSYGQYF. The CDR3 DNA follows: TGCAGCGTTGCTGGCGGGAACTCCTACGGGCAGTACTTC.

Notes on this clonotype: At one of its ends the junction is not consistent with the germline gene, which may arise from a read error. The chain carries TRBV23-1 and TRBJ1-1; possibly TRBD1 for D (6 bases). TRBV23-1 is classed as an ORF, of uncertain function. The CDR3 is 13 residues long. The CDR3 spells CANSQGLNTEAFF. The CDR3 DNA follows: TGCGCCAACAGTCAGGGGTTGAACACTGAAGCTTTCTTT.

About this clonotype: A read error may be the cause here, since a much bigger clone is one base away. The chain couples TRBV19 to TRBJ2-2, with a weak D call TRBD1 (6 bases). Between the trimmed V and J ends, which lost 11 bases and 1 base, there was a span of 20 bases. Germline V gives CDR1 LNHDA, CDR2 SQIVND (reference sequence). CDR3 size: 16 residues. As DNA, the CDR3 is TGTGCCGGTAAACCACAGGGTTGGGGGAACACCGGGGAGCTGTTTTTT. Its translation is CAGKPQGWGNTGELFF. The full variable domain, with the rest looked up from reference TRBV19 and TRBJ2-2, is DGGITQSPKYLFRKEGQNVTLSCEQNLNHDAMYWYRQDPGQGLRLIYYSQIVNDFQKGDIAEGYSVSREKKESFPLTVTSAQKNPTAFYLCAGKPQGWGNTGELFFGEGSRLTVL.